This TCR beta chain was identified in a study of technical replicates of blood from a few donors (dated by TCRdb to 2015 to 2018). With respect to this clone: Its antigen remains unidentified. Base-call qualities are not available, and no considerably larger clone is one nucleotide away.

Library prep was done by the immunoSEQ multiplex PCR assay. TCRdb re-hosts the immuneACCESS table, in-frame sequences only. Its copies lack some clones; in the studies checked, an unresolved V gene accounts for under half of them, and the cause for the rest is not known. The sample includes around 78,000 clones, with approximately 95% observed a single time. Of the sample, 0.26% falls within the top ten clones. Reading the germline V gene gives CDR1 MGHRA and CDR2 YSYEKL. Inclusive of the bounding cysteine and phenylalanine, the CDR3 is 18 residues long. CDR3 DNA only is kept here, 54 bases in frame from base 1. V trim: 3 bases; J trim: 2 bases; unmatched bases: 9.

The rearranged chain carries TRBV4-1 and TRBJ2-3, with 12 bases in between that match TRBD2. The TCR was taken from a human donor in good health. The sample consisted of T cells isolated from PBMCs. In nucleotide form, the sequence is TGCGCCAGCAGCCAGACAAGACTAGCGGGGGACTCCACAGATACGCAGTATTTT. Its amino acids are CASSQTRLAGDSTDTQYF.